The following is a T cell receptor beta chain sequence with its context. There is no known antigen for this receptor. No qualities accompany the bases; no much larger clone lies one base away. The CDR3, from cysteine to phenylalanine, totals 15 residues. Only the CDR3 DNA stays, 45 bases, in frame from base 1. The V and J ends are trimmed by 0 bases and 2 bases, leaving 10 bases between them. Reading the germline V gene gives CDR1 SGDLS and CDR2 YYNGEE. Collaborating institutions collected whole blood in K2EDTA tubes following their own protocols. Collaborator samples were shipped for TCRbeta analysis as frozen whole blood, isolated PBMCs, or DNA extracted from either sample type. This sample is drawn from a study of blood T cell repertoires in COVID-19 (dated by TCRdb to the early 2020s). In the study overall: Collaborator samples came from the United States, Italy and Spain and covered acute and convalescent phases of COVID-19. Where available, HLA class I and class II types were taken from metadata supplied by the sample provider and were not determined by assay-based typing. Nearly every sample came with metadata listing a de-identified subject ID, COVID-19 status, age in years and sex. The material from the prospective study consisted of cDNA or gDNA derived from T cells, B-cell-depleted T cells, or PBMCs. The repertoires were released in a freely available public database meant as a resource for research on the immune response to SARS-CoV-2. Samples were obtained from the ongoing ImmuneRACE study (first 160 participants) and from 950 to 1,500 subjects provided by 6 global collaborators. The dataset comprised deeply sampled blood TCRbeta repertoires from subjects exposed to, actively infected with, or recovered from COVID-19.

The immunoSEQ Assay, a bias-controlled multiplex PCR, was used to amplify TCRbeta CDR3 regions from genomic DNA. The authors processed their data as follows. The number of nucleated cells in each sample was estimated by amplification of reference gene primers within the assay. To quantify the absolute abundance of each unique TCRbeta CDR3 rearrangement, sequence reads were collapsed and filtered. For each sample, productive Simpson clonality was calculated by taking the square root of Simpson's diversity index across productive rearrangements. This is the immuneACCESS table as TCRdb keeps it, with only in-frame sequences that have V and J called. A part of the clones is gone; compared with another copy, unresolved V genes explain less than half, and the rest is unexplained. The DNA gave D and trimming, while V, J and clone size come from that table. This sample is represented by under 250,000 clones; around 82% of them were singletons. About 12% of the sample is in the top ten clones.

The research as a whole found: Clinical and demographic metadata were provided uncurated, with the amount varying by source and participant.

The sequence links TRBV9 to TRBJ2-3, with a weak D call of TRBD2 (6 bases match). The clonotype was recovered from a woman in her thirties or forties with acute or convalescent COVID-19. Sequencing was carried out using peripheral blood. The CDR3 in this case is CASSVGAGPTDTQYF. The nucleotides are TGTGCCAGCAGCGTAGGGGCGGGGCCCACAGATACGCAGTATTTT.